This T cell receptor (beta chain) was recovered during a study of CD8 T cells in ankylosing spondylitis. The germline V gene has CDR1 DFQATT and CDR2 SNEGSKA (reference sequence). The CDR3 sequence is 15 residues long. Trimming at V came to 6 bases and at J to 5 bases, leaving 11 bases not matched to a gene. This clonotype was observed a handful of times. TCRdb reprocessed the 5' RACE reads via MiXCR and lists one record per CDR3 protein. The table lists about 250,000 distinct CDR3 sequences, 20% to 30% of them singletons. This chain connects TRBV20-1 to TRBJ2-2; 8 bases map to TRBD1. This TCR derives from a male donor with ankylosing spondylitis or in good health (not recorded which). The sequencing sample was made of blood, either unsorted or a sorted T cell fraction (not recorded which). CDR3 sequence reads: CSATRQGRRTGELFF. CDR3 nucleotides: TGCAGTGCAACGCGACAGGGGAGACGAACCGGGGAGCTGTTTTTT.